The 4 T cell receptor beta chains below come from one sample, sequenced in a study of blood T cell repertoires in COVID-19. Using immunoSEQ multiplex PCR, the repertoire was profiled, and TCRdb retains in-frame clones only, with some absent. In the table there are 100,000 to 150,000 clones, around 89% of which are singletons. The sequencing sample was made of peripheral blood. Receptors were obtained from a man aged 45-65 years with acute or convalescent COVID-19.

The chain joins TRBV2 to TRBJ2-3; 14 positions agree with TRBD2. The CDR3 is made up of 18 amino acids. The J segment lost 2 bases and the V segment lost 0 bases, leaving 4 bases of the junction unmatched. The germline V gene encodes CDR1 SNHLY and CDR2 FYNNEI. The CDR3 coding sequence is TGTGCCAGCAGTGAAGCTTGGACTAGCGGGAGGACCACAGATACGCAGTATTTT. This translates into CASSEAWTSGRTTDTQYF.

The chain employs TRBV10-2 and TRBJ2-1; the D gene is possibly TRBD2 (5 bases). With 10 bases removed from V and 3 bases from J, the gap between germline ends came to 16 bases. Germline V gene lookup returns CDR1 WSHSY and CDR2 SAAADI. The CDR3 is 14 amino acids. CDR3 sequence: CATRSGELYNEQFF. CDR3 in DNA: TGCGCCACGAGGAGCGGAGAGCTCTACAATGAGCAGTTCTTC.

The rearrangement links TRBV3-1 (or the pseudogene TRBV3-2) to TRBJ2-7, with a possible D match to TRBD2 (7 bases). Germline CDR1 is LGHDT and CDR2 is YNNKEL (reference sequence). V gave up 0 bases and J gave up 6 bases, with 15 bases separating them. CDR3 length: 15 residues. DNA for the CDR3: TGTGCCAGCAGCCAAGAGTTAGGGGGGGTCTCCGAGCAGTACTTC. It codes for CASSQELGGVSEQYF.

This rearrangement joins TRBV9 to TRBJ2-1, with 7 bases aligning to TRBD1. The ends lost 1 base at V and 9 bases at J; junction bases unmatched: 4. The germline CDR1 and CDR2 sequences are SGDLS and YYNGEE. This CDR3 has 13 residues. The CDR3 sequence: CASSVSNRGEQFF. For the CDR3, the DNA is TGTGCCAGCAGCGTAAGTAACAGGGGTGAGCAGTTCTTC.